This T cell receptor (beta chain) was recovered during a study of a mutant IDH1 vaccine in newly diagnosed glioma. Study as a whole: There were roughly 62% males and approximately 38% females among treated patients, whose mean age was about 40 years. Therapy received beforehand was radiotherapy, temozolomide, or both, with most patients given both. Findings of the study overall: It seemed that pseudoprogression was not linked to changes in the top peripheral T cell clonotypes.

Looked up from germline, CDR1 is SGHTS and CDR2 is YDEGEE. V lost 1 base and J lost 4, with 11 bases in between. The CDR3 length is 14 residues. Note on this clone: Its antigen is unidentified.

Time point defined: baseline, week 1 (first vaccination visit). The treatment denotes: pre-vaccination baseline after standard-of-care therapy. Astrocytomas that were new, WHO grade 3 or 4, IDH1-mutant and ATRX-lost were present in the donors. Assay used: immunoSEQ multiplex PCR; TCRdb lists only in-frame clones, some missing. The sample yields about 98,000 clones, roughly 90% seen once. This material consisted of PBMCs, taken from a glioma patient treated with radiotherapy, temozolomide or both. The clonotype was recovered from a woman aged 45-65 years with glioma. The chain carries TRBV5-8 and TRBJ2-5, with D hard to call. CDR3 DNA sequence: TGTGCCAGCAGCTTGTTTGAAGGGCGAGAGACCCAGTACTTC. Translation gives CASSLFEGRETQYF.